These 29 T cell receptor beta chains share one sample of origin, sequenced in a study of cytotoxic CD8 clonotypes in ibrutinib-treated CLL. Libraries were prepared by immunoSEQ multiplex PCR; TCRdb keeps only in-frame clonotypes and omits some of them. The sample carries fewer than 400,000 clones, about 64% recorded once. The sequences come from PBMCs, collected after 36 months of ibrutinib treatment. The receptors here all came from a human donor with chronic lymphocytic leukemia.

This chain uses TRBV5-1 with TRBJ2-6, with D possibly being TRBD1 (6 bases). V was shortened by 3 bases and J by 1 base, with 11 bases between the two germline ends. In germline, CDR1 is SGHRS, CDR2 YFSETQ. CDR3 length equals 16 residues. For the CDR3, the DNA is TGCGCCAGCAGCTCCGGACAGCCGTCTGGGGCCAACGTCCTGACTTTC. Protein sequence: CASSSGQPSGANVLTF.

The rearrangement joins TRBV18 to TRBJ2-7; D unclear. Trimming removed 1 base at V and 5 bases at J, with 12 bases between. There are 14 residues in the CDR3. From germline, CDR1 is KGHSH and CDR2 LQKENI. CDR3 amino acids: CASSPHPLVNEQYF. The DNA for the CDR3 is TGTGCCAGCTCACCACACCCGCTAGTTAACGAGCAGTACTTC.

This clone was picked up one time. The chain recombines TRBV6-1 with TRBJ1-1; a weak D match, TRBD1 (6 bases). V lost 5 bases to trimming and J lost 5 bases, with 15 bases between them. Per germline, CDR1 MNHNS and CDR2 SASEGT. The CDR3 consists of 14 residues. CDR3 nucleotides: TGTGCCAGCAGTCCCCGACAGGCCGGTACTGAAGCTTTCTTT. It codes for CASSPRQAGTEAFF.

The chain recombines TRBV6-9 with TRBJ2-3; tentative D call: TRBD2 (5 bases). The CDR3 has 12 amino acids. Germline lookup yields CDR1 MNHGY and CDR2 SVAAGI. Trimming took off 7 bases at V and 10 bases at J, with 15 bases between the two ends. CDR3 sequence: CASNLEGRSQYF. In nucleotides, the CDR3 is TGTGCCAGCAATCTCGAAGGGAGATCGCAGTATTTT.

The CDR3 loop is CASSPRGRAFF. The CDR3 nucleotides read TGTGCCAGCAGCCCCCGGGGGAGGGCTTTCTTT. The chain recombines TRBV28 with TRBJ1-1; maybe TRBD1 (5 bases). CDR1 and CDR2 from the germline V gene are MDHEN and SYDVKM. V shed 6 bases and J shed 11 bases, with 13 bases lying between them. CDR3 length: 11 amino acids.

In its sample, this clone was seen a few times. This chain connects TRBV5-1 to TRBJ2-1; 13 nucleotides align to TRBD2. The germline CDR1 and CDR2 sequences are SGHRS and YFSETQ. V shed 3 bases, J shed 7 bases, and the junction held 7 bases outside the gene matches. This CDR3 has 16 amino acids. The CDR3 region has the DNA TGCGCCAGCAGCTCCTCCAGACTAGCGGGGGGTAATGAGCAGTTCTTC. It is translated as CASSSSRLAGGNEQFF.

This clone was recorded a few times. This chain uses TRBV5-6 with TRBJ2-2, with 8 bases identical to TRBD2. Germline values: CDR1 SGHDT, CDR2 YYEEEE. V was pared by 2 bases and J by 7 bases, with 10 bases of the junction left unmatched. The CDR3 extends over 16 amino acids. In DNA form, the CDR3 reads TGTGCCAGCAGCTTCGGAGCGGGAGTGTTGATCGGGGAGCTGTTTTTT. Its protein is CASSFGAGVLIGELFF.

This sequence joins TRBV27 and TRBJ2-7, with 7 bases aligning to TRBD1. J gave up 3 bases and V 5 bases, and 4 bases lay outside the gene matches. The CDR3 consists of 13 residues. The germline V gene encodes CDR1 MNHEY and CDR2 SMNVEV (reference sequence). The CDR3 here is CASSARQGYEQYF. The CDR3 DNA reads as TGTGCCAGCAGTGCCAGACAGGGCTACGAGCAGTACTTC.

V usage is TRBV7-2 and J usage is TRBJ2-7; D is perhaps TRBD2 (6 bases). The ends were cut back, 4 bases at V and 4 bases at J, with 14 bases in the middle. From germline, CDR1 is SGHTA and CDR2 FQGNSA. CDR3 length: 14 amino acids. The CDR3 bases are TGTGCCAGCAGCTCCACGACTAGAGGGTACGAGCAGTACTTC. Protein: CASSSTTRGYEQYF.

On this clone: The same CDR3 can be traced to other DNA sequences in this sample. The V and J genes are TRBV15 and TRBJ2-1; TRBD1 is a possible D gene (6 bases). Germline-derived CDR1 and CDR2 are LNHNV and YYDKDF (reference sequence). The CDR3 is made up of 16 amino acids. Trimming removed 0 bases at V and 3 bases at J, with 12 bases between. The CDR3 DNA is TGTGCCACCAGCAGAGATCTTGGGGGCGGCTACAATGAGCAGTTCTTC. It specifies CATSRDLGGGYNEQFF.

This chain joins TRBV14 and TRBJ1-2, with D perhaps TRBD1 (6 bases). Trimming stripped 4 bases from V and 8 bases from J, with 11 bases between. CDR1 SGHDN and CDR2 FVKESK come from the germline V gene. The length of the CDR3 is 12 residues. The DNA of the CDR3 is TGTGCCAGCAGCCTGGGGGCGGGAGGCTACACCTTC. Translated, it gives CASSLGAGGYTF.

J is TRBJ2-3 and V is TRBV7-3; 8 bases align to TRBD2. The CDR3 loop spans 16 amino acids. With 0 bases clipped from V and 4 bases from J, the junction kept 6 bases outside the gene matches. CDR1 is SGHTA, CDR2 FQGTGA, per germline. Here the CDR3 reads CASSLTSGDLADTQYF. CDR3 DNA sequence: TGTGCCAGCAGCTTAACTAGCGGGGACCTTGCAGATACGCAGTATTTT.

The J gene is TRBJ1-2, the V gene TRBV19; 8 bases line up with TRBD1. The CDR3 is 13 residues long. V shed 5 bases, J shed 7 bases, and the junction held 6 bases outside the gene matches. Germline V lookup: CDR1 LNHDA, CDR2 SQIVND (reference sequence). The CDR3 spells CASSSRGQFGYTF. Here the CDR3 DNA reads TGTGCCAGTAGTTCCAGGGGGCAGTTTGGCTACACCTTC.

The DNA of the CDR3 is TGCGCCAGCAGCCAAGATTCGACCGCTCTCCCCATCTATGGCTACACCTTC. Protein sequence: CASSQDSTALPIYGYTF. The chain recombines TRBV4-3 with TRBJ1-2, with unresolved D. CDR1 LGHNA and CDR2 YSLEER come from the germline V gene. This CDR3 is 17 amino acids long. The V gene lost 0 bases and the J gene lost 4 bases, with 18 bases spanning the gap.

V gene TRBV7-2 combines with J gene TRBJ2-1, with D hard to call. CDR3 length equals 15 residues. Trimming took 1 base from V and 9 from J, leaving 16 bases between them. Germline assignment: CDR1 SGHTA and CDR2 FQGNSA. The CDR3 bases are TGTGCCAGCAGCTTAGAGGCTAGGTTGGGTAGTGAGCAGTTCTTC. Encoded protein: CASSLEARLGSEQFF.

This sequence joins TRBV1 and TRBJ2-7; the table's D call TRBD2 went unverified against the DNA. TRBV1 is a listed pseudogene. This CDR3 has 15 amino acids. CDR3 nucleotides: TGCACCAGCAGCCCCCCCCAACGGGGGACCTACGAGCAGTACTTC. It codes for CTSSPPQRGTYEQYF.

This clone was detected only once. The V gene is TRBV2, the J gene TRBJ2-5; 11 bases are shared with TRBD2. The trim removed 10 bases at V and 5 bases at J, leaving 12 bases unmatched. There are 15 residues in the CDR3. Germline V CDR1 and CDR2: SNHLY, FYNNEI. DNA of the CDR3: TGTGCCACCCATAGCGGGAGGGCCGAGGGGGAGACCCAGTACTTC. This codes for CATHSGRAEGETQYF.

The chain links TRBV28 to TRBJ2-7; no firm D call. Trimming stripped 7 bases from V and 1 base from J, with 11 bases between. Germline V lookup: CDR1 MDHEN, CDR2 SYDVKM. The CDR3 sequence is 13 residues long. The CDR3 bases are TGTGCCAGCAACGGACGTCGTTCCTACGAGCAGTACTTC. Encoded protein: CASNGRRSYEQYF.

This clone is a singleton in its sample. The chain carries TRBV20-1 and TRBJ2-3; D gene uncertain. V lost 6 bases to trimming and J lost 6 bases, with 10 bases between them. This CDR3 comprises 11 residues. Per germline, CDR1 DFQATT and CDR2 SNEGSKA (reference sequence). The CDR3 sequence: CSASQRDTQYF. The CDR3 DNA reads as TGCAGTGCGAGCCAACGGGATACGCAGTATTTT.

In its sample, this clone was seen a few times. Here the CDR3 DNA reads TGCGCCAGCAGCCCGGGGGGCCTCGCCTACGAGCAGTACTTC. It encodes CASSPGGLAYEQYF. The genes are TRBV5-1 and TRBJ2-7, with D perhaps TRBD2 (7 bases). The CDR3 sequence is 14 residues long. Trimming removed 4 bases from V and 2 bases from J, with 13 bases in between. Germline V gene lookup returns CDR1 SGHRS and CDR2 YFSETQ.

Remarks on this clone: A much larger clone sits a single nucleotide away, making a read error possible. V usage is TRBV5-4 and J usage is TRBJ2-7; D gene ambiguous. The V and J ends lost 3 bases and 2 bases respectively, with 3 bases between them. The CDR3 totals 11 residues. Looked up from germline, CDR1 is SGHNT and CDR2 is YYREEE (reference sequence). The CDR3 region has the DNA TGTGCCAGCAGCTCGGCCTACGAGCAGTACTTC. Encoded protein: CASSSAYEQYF. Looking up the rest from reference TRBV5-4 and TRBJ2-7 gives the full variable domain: ETGVTQSPTHLIKTRGQQVTLRCSSQSGHNTVSWYQQALGQGPQFIFQYYREEENGRGNFPPRFSGLQFPNYSSELNVNALELDDSALYLCASSSAYEQYFGPGTRLTVT.

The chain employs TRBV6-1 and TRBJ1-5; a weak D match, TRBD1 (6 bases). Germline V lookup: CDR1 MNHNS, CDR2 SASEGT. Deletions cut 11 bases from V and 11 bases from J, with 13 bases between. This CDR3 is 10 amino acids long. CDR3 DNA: TGTGCCTCACGAGAGGGGGCCCAGCATTTT. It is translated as CASREGAQHF.

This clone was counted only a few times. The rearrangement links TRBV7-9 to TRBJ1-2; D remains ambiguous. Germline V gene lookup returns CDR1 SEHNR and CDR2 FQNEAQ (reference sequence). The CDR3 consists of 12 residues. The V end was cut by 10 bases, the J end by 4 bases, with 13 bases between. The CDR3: CATGVETYGYTF. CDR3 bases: TGTGCCACAGGAGTCGAGACCTATGGCTACACCTTC.

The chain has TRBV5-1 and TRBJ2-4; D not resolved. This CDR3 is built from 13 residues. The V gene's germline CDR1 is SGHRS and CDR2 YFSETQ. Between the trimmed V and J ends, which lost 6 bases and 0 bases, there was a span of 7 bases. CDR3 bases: TGCGCCAGCAAGGAACTAGCCAAAAACATTCAGTACTTC. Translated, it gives CASKELAKNIQYF.

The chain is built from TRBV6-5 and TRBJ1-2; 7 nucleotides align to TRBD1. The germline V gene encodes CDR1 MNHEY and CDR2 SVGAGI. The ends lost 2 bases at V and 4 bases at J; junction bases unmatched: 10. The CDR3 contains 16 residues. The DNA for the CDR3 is TGTGCCAGCAGTTACAGGACAGGCGGTACGGGCTATGGCTACACCTTC. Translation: CASSYRTGGTGYGYTF.

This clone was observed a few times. CDR3 sequence (DNA): TGTGCCAGCAGAATAGCGGGGGGTTCCTACGAGCAGTACTTC. Translation: CASRIAGGSYEQYF. The chain uses TRBV11-2 and TRBJ2-7, with 10 bases aligning to TRBD2. The CDR3 spans 14 residues. J was trimmed by 1 base and V by 6 bases; bases with no gene match: 3. The germline V gene encodes CDR1 SGHAT and CDR2 FQNNGV. The full variable domain, its missing parts supplied by reference TRBV11-2 and TRBJ2-7, is EAGVAQSPRYKIIEKRQSVAFWCNPISGHATLYWYQQILGQGPKLLIQFQNNGVVDDSQLPKDRFSAERLKGVDSTLKIQPAKLEDSAVYLCASRIAGGSYEQYFGPGTRLTVT.

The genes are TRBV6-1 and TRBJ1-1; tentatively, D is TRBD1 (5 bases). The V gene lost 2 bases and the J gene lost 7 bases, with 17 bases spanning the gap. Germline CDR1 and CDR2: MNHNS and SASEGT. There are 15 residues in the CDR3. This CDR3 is CASSEPLWRGHEAFF. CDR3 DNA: TGTGCCAGCAGTGAACCCCTCTGGCGAGGACATGAAGCTTTCTTT.

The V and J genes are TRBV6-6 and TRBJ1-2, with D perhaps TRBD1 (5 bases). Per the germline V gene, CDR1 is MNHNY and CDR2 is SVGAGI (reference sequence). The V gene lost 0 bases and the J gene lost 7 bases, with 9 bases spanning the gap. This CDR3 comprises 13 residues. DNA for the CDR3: TGTGCCAGCAGTTACTCACAGGATCGTGGCTACACCTTC. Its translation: CASSYSQDRGYTF.

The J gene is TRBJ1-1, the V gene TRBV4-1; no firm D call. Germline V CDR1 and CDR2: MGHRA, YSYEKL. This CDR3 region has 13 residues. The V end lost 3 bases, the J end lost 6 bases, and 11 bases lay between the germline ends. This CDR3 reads CASSHPPGPEAFF. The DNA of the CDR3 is TGCGCCAGCAGCCACCCACCGGGCCCTGAAGCTTTCTTT.